The 2 T cell receptor beta chains presented below share a single source sample, sequenced in a study of blood T cell repertoires in COVID-19. Repertoires were generated with immunoSEQ multiplex PCR, while TCRdb's copy carries only in-frame clones and drops some. The sample lists about 490,000 clones; 80% to 90% were seen once. Sequenced sample: peripheral blood. All receptors derive from a human donor in a cohort sampled during active COVID-19.

This CDR3 reads CASMNGLAGGAQYF. The CDR3 bases are TGCGCCAGCATGAACGGACTAGCGGGAGGTGCGCAGTATTTT. This sequence joins TRBV10-1 and TRBJ2-3, with 14 bases fitting TRBD2. There are 14 residues in the CDR3. Germline CDR1 is WNHNN and CDR2 is SYGVQD (reference sequence). The J segment lost 10 bases and the V segment lost 7 bases, leaving 7 bases of the junction unmatched.

The rearrangement joins TRBV12-5 to TRBJ1-1; no clear D. The CDR3 is made up of 17 amino acids. CDR1 and CDR2 from the germline V gene are LGHNT and FRNRAP. Deletions cut 0 bases from V and 0 bases from J, with 14 bases between. The CDR3 DNA is TGTGCTAGTGGTTTGGTAATGCAGGCCCCTCTGAACACTGAAGCTTTCTTT. Amino acids: CASGLVMQAPLNTEAFF.